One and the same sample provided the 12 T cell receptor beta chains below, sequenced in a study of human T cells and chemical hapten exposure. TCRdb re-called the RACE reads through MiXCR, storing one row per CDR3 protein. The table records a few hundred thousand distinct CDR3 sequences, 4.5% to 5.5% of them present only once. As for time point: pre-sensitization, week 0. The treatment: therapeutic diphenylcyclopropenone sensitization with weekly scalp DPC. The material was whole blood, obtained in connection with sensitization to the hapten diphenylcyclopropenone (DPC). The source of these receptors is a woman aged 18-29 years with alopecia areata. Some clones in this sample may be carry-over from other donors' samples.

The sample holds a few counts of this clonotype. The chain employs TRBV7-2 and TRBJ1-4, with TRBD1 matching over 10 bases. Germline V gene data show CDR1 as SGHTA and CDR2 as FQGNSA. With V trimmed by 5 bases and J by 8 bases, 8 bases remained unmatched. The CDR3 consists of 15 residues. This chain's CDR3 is CASSHGTGVDEKLFF. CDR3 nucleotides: TGTGCCAGCAGCCATGGGACAGGGGTAGACGAAAAACTGTTTTTT.

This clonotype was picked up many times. The CDR3 region has the DNA TGTGCCAGCAGCCATGGACAGGGAAACGAGCAGTACTTC. Translating it yields CASSHGQGNEQYF. The genes are TRBV3-1 and TRBJ2-7, with 8 bases lining up with TRBD1. Trimming cost V 3 bases and J 5 bases; bases outside gene matches: 3. The CDR3 is 13 amino acids. Germline CDR1 is LGHDT and CDR2 is YNNKEL (reference sequence).

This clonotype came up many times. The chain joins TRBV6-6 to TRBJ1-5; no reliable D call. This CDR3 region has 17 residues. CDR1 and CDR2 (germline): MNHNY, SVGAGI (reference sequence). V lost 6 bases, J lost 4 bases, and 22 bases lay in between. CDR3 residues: CASSSWSFAFGNQPQHF. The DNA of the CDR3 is TGTGCCAGCAGCTCTTGGAGTTTCGCCTTTGGGAATCAGCCCCAGCATTTT.

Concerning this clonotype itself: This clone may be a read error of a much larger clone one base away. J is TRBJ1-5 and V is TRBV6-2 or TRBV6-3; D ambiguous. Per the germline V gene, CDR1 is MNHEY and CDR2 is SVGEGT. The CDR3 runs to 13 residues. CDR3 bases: TGTGCCAGCCGTTACTCCAGAGGGAAGCCCCAGCATTTT. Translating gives CASRYSRGKPQHF.

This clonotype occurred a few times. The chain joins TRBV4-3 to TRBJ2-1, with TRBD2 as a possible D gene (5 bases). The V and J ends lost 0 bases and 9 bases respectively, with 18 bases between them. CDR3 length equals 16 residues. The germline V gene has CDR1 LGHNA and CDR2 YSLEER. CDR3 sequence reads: CASSQDFVAKAGEQFF. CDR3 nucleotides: TGCGCCAGCAGCCAAGATTTTGTGGCTAAGGCGGGTGAGCAGTTCTTC.

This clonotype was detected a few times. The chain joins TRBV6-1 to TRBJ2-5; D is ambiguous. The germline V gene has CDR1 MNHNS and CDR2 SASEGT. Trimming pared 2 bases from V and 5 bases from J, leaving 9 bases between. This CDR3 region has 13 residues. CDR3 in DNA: TGTGCCAGCAGTGAATTGGTCAGGGAGACCCAGTACTTC. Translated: CASSELVRETQYF.

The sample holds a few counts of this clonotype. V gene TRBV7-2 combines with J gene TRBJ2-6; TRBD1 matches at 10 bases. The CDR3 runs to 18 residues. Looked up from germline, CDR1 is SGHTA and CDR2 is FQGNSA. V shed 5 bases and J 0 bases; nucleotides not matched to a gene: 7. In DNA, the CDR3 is TGTGCCAGCAGCACGGGACAGGGGTCTCACTCTGGGGCCAACGTCCTGACTTTC. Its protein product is CASSTGQGSHSGANVLTF.

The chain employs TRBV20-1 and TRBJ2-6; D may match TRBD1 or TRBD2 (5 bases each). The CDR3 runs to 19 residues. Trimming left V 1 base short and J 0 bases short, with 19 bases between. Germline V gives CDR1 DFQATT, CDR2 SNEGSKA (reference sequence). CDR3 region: CSARVLGRDAYSGANVLTF. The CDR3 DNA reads TGCAGTGCTAGAGTCCTGGGCAGGGACGCATACTCTGGGGCCAACGTCCTGACTTTC.

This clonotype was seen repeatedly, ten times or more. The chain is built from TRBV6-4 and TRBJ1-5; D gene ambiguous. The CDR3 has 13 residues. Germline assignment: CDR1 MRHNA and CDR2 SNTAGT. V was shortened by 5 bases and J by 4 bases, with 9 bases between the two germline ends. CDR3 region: CASSSGPNQPQHF. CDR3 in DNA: TGTGCCAGCAGTTCGGGTCCTAATCAGCCCCAGCATTTT.

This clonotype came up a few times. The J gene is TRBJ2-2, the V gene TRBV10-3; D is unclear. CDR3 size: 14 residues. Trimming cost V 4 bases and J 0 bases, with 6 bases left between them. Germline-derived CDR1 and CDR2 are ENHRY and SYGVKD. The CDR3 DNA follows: TGTGCCATCAGTGTATTAGCGAACACCGGGGAGCTGTTTTTT. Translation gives CAISVLANTGELFF.

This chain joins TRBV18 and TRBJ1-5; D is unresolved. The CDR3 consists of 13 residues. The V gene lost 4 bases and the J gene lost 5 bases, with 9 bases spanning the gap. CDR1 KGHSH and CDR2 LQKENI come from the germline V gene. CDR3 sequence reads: CASSQGTDQPQHF. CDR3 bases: TGTGCCAGCTCACAGGGAACCGATCAGCCCCAGCATTTT.

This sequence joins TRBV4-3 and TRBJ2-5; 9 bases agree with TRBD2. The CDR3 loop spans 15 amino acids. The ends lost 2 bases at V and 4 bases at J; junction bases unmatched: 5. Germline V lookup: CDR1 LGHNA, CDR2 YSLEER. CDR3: CASSQNAGGRETQYF. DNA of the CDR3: TGCGCCAGCAGCCAAAACGCGGGAGGGAGAGAGACCCAGTACTTC.